The rows below give T cell receptor beta chains drawn from one sample of a study of T cell changes during pregnancy in multiple sclerosis. Profiling relied on immunoSEQ multiplex PCR, and the TCRdb table lists in-frame clones only, not all of them. The sample shows tens of thousands of clones, around nine tenths of them seen only once. The specimen comprised CD4+ T cells from peripheral blood mononuclear cells, sampled in the second trimester of pregnancy. Receptors originate from a female donor in good health, enrolled as a control in a pregnancy study. The CDR3 runs from the conserved cysteine through the conserved F or W. Fields, in order: clone size, J gene, D gene, V gene, CDR3 length, CDR3 DNA, CDR3 protein. D genes are given only for firm matches. Size values are once, few and many counts, or a class for expanded clones, and some rows have none.

abundance: -; j_gene: TRBJ1-1; d_gene: TRBD1; v_gene: TRBV9; len: 16; CDR3nt: TGTGCCAGCAGCGTAGCCCCCGGGACAGGGAACACTGAAGCTTTCTTT; CDR3aa: CASSVAPGTGNTEAFF
abundance: -; j_gene: TRBJ1-2; d_gene: -; v_gene: TRBV2; len: 14; CDR3nt: TGTGCCAGCAGTGGAGGACTTCTTAGCTATGGCTACACCTTC; CDR3aa: CASSGGLLSYGYTF
abundance: -; j_gene: TRBJ2-7; d_gene: TRBD2; v_gene: TRBV6-1; len: 16; CDR3nt: TGTGCCAGCAGTGAAGTGGGGACTAGCGGGGTCTACGAGCAGTACTTC; CDR3aa: CASSEVGTSGVYEQYF
abundance: -; j_gene: TRBJ1-4; d_gene: -; v_gene: TRBV19; len: 15; CDR3nt: TGTGCCAGTAGCCAGAACACAGCAACTAATGAAAAACTGTTTTTT; CDR3aa: CASSQNTATNEKLFF
abundance: -; j_gene: TRBJ1-4; d_gene: TRBD1; v_gene: TRBV7-9; len: 14; CDR3nt: TGTGCCAGCAGCTTGACAGGGACTAATGAAAAACTGTTTTTT; CDR3aa: CASSLTGTNEKLFF
abundance: -; j_gene: TRBJ1-1; d_gene: TRBD1; v_gene: TRBV6-6; len: 15; CDR3nt: TGTGCCAGCAGTTATGCGACAGGGGTGAACACTGAAGCTTTCTTT; CDR3aa: CASSYATGVNTEAFF
abundance: -; j_gene: TRBJ2-7; d_gene: -; v_gene: TRBV18; len: 13; CDR3nt: TGTGCCAGCTCACCATACGGTTTCTACGAGCAGTACTTC; CDR3aa: CASSPYGFYEQYF
abundance: -; j_gene: TRBJ1-4; d_gene: -; v_gene: TRBV7-9; len: 15; CDR3nt: TGTGCCAGCAACCCAGACAGGTCGGCTAATGAAAAACTGTTTTTT; CDR3aa: CASNPDRSANEKLFF
abundance: -; j_gene: TRBJ2-3; d_gene: -; v_gene: TRBV5-8; len: 15; CDR3nt: TGTGCCAGCAGCCGTCTTGTGGGCGGCACAGATACGCAGTATTTT; CDR3aa: CASSRLVGGTDTQYF
abundance: -; j_gene: TRBJ1-2; d_gene: -; v_gene: TRBV10-3; len: 14; CDR3nt: TGTGCCATCAGTGAGTCAATTTTAGTGCGCGGCTACACCTTC; CDR3aa: CAISESILVRGYTF
abundance: -; j_gene: TRBJ1-2; d_gene: TRBD1; v_gene: TRBV7-2; len: 13; CDR3nt: TGTGCCAGCAGCTCGACAGGGGGCTATGGCTACACCTTC; CDR3aa: CASSSTGGYGYTF
abundance: -; j_gene: TRBJ2-7; d_gene: TRBD1; v_gene: TRBV11-3; len: 16; CDR3nt: TGTGCCAGCAGCCCCCGGGGACAGGCCAGCTCCTACGAGCAGTACTTC; CDR3aa: CASSPRGQASSYEQYF
abundance: medium-sized; j_gene: TRBJ2-1; d_gene: TRBD2; v_gene: TRBV19; len: 13; CDR3nt: TGTGCCAGTAGTACACTAGCGGGTACCCGATGGTTCTTC; CDR3aa: CASSTLAGTRWFF
abundance: -; j_gene: TRBJ1-1; d_gene: -; v_gene: TRBV18; len: 13; CDR3nt: TGTGCCAGCTCACCACGGCAAAACACTGAAGCTTTCTTT; CDR3aa: CASSPRQNTEAFF
abundance: -; j_gene: TRBJ1-2; d_gene: -; v_gene: TRBV11-3; len: 13; CDR3nt: TGTGCCAGCAGCTTCCGGTCTTCCTATGGCTACACCTTC; CDR3aa: CASSFRSSYGYTF
abundance: -; j_gene: TRBJ2-7; d_gene: TRBD1; v_gene: TRBV5-5; len: 16; CDR3nt: TGTGCCAGCAGCTTTGGGGGGACAGGGGACTCCTACGAGCAGTACTTC; CDR3aa: CASSFGGTGDSYEQYF
abundance: -; j_gene: TRBJ1-2; d_gene: -; v_gene: TRBV7-2; len: 16; CDR3nt: TGTGCCAGCAGCTTACGCGCGGGAGATCACTTCTATGGCTACACCTTC; CDR3aa: CASSLRAGDHFYGYTF
abundance: -; j_gene: TRBJ1-1; d_gene: -; v_gene: TRBV5-6; len: 12; CDR3nt: TGTGCCAGCAGCTTCGGGGAAACTGAAGCTTTCTTT; CDR3aa: CASSFGETEAFF
abundance: once; j_gene: TRBJ1-1; d_gene: TRBD1; v_gene: TRBV29-1; len: 12; CDR3nt: TGCAGCGGCCAAGGGGGCGTAACAAGTGCTTTCTTT; CDR3aa: CSGQGGVTSAFF
abundance: -; j_gene: TRBJ1-6; d_gene: TRBD1; v_gene: TRBV4-3; len: 15; CDR3nt: TGCGCCAGCAGCTCAGACAGGGGGGGTAATTCACCCCTCCACTTT; CDR3aa: CASSSDRGGNSPLHF
abundance: -; j_gene: TRBJ1-5; d_gene: -; v_gene: TRBV21-1; len: 19; CDR3nt: TGTGCCAGCAGCAAATTCCACGTCCCTCACAGGGGGGACAATCAGCCCCAGCATTTT; CDR3aa: CASSKFHVPHRGDNQPQHF
abundance: -; j_gene: TRBJ1-5; d_gene: -; v_gene: TRBV7-2; len: 14; CDR3nt: TGTGCCAGCAGCTCCGGGACTGGAGAGCAGCCCCAGCATTTT; CDR3aa: CASSSGTGEQPQHF
abundance: -; j_gene: TRBJ1-2; d_gene: TRBD1; v_gene: TRBV4-1; len: 16; CDR3nt: TGCGCCAGCAGCCAAGGGGGACAGGGATCTTGGGATGGCTACACCTTC; CDR3aa: CASSQGGQGSWDGYTF
abundance: -; j_gene: TRBJ1-2; d_gene: TRBD1; v_gene: TRBV2; len: 14; CDR3nt: TGTGCCAGCAGGACAGGGACTGTCAACTATGGCTACACCTTC; CDR3aa: CASRTGTVNYGYTF
abundance: -; j_gene: TRBJ2-2; d_gene: -; v_gene: TRBV30; len: 12; CDR3nt: TGTGCCTGGGCTGCGGGGACCGGGGAGCTGTTTTTT; CDR3aa: CAWAAGTGELFF
abundance: -; j_gene: TRBJ2-7; d_gene: TRBD1; v_gene: TRBV6-5; len: 14; CDR3nt: TGTGCCAGCAGTCCATGGGACAGAACCTACGAGCAGTACTTC; CDR3aa: CASSPWDRTYEQYF
abundance: -; j_gene: TRBJ1-2; d_gene: -; v_gene: TRBV7-3; len: 13; CDR3nt: TGTGCCAGCAGCTTATCCGGTGGCTATGGCTACACCTTC; CDR3aa: CASSLSGGYGYTF
abundance: -; j_gene: TRBJ2-3; d_gene: -; v_gene: TRBV7-2; len: 13; CDR3nt: TGTGCCAGCAGGAGCGCAAGCACAGATACGCAGTATTTT; CDR3aa: CASRSASTDTQYF
abundance: -; j_gene: TRBJ2-5; d_gene: -; v_gene: TRBV6-5; len: 12; CDR3nt: TGTGCCAGCAGCCTAAGGGGGGAGACCCAGTACTTC; CDR3aa: CASSLRGETQYF
abundance: -; j_gene: TRBJ2-1; d_gene: TRBD2; v_gene: TRBV13; len: 16; CDR3nt: TGTGCCAGCAGCTCCCTTACTAGCGGACCGTACAATGAGCAGTTCTTC; CDR3aa: CASSSLTSGPYNEQFF
abundance: -; j_gene: TRBJ2-2; d_gene: -; v_gene: TRBV4-3; len: 16; CDR3nt: TGCGCCAGCAGCCAAGACGTAGTAGCCACCACCGGGGAGCTGTTTTTT; CDR3aa: CASSQDVVATTGELFF
abundance: -; j_gene: TRBJ1-1; d_gene: TRBD1; v_gene: TRBV5-1; len: 14; CDR3nt: TGCGCCAGCAGCTTGGGGACAGGGGACACTGAAGCTTTCTTT; CDR3aa: CASSLGTGDTEAFF
abundance: once; j_gene: TRBJ2-3; d_gene: TRBD1; v_gene: TRBV5-4; len: 15; CDR3nt: TGTGCCAGCAGCTTGGTTCCCGACAGGGGGGATACGCAGTATTTT; CDR3aa: CASSLVPDRGDTQYF
abundance: -; j_gene: TRBJ2-1; d_gene: -; v_gene: TRBV7-2; len: 14; CDR3nt: TGTGCCAGCAGCTGGTTCAGGGAAGGGGATGAGCAGTTCTTC; CDR3aa: CASSWFREGDEQFF
abundance: -; j_gene: TRBJ1-4; d_gene: -; v_gene: TRBV7-9; len: 16; CDR3nt: TGTGCCAGCACCACTTGGGGCGGTCGGCGTAATGAAAAACTGTTTTTT; CDR3aa: CASTTWGGRRNEKLFF
abundance: -; j_gene: TRBJ1-5; d_gene: TRBD1; v_gene: TRBV4-1; len: 15; CDR3nt: TGCGCCAGCAGCCGACGGACAGGGAACAATCAGCCCCAGCATTTT; CDR3aa: CASSRRTGNNQPQHF
abundance: -; j_gene: TRBJ1-5; d_gene: -; v_gene: TRBV6-5; len: 13; CDR3nt: TGTGCCAGCACCGAGGGCGAGTTTCAGCCCCAGCATTTT; CDR3aa: CASTEGEFQPQHF
abundance: -; j_gene: TRBJ1-2; d_gene: -; v_gene: TRBV5-1; len: 15; CDR3nt: TGCGCCAGCAGCTTGTCAGGGCCTGTGAACTATGGCTACACCTTC; CDR3aa: CASSLSGPVNYGYTF
abundance: -; j_gene: TRBJ2-7; d_gene: TRBD2; v_gene: TRBV5-1; len: 15; CDR3nt: TGCGCCAGCAGCTCCCCGGAGCGGGGGAACTACGAGCAGTACTTC; CDR3aa: CASSSPERGNYEQYF
abundance: -; j_gene: TRBJ1-5; d_gene: -; v_gene: TRBV19; len: 15; CDR3nt: TGTGCCAGTAGTATAAACGGACTGTCCAATCAGCCCCAGCATTTT; CDR3aa: CASSINGLSNQPQHF
abundance: -; j_gene: TRBJ2-7; d_gene: TRBD1; v_gene: TRBV6-5; len: 15; CDR3nt: TGTGCCAGCAGTCGGGACAGCCCTTCCTCCTACGAGCAGTACTTC; CDR3aa: CASSRDSPSSYEQYF
abundance: -; j_gene: TRBJ1-1; d_gene: -; v_gene: TRBV11-2; len: 15; CDR3nt: TGTGCCAGCAGCTTAGTTGTGGGGGGGAACACTGAAGCTTTCTTT; CDR3aa: CASSLVVGGNTEAFF
abundance: -; j_gene: TRBJ2-3; d_gene: -; v_gene: TRBV6-5; len: 16; CDR3nt: TGTGCCAGCAGTTCCCCCTTTGGCGCGGGCACAGATACGCAGTATTTT; CDR3aa: CASSSPFGAGTDTQYF
abundance: few; j_gene: TRBJ2-3; d_gene: TRBD2; v_gene: TRBV30; len: 20; CDR3nt: TGTGCCTGGAGTGTATTTCGGGAGGGTTGGGGGCGGGGGGGCACAGATACGCAGTATTTT; CDR3aa: CAWSVFREGWGRGGTDTQYF
abundance: -; j_gene: TRBJ1-5; d_gene: -; v_gene: TRBV19; len: 13; CDR3nt: TGTGCCAGTAGTATTGGCGGCTATCAGCCCCAGCATTTT; CDR3aa: CASSIGGYQPQHF